This entry lists 27 T cell receptor beta chains sequenced from one sample in a study of CD8 T cells in Susac syndrome. Reverse transcription of 0.5 to 1 ug RNA was performed with random hexamers. MiXCR, run by TCRdb on the immunoSEQ multiplex PCR reads, gives a single entry per CDR3 protein. Of roughly 400,000 distinct CDR3 sequences detected, around 83% appear once; the ten largest clones hold under 0.15%. What was sequenced was CD8+ T cells from PBMCs. The origin of the receptors is a human donor with multiple sclerosis.

J is TRBJ2-1 and V is TRBV6-5, with TRBD2 matching over 11 bases. CDR3 size: 17 residues. J was trimmed by 9 bases and V by 2 bases; bases with no gene match: 12. CDR1 and CDR2 (germline): MNHEY, SVGAGI. The CDR3 DNA sequence: TGTGCCAGCAGTTACACGGCGAATAGCGGGAGGGCCTTTGAGCAGTTCTTC. Its translation: CASSYTANSGRAFEQFF.

CDR3 loop: CASSQELAGEQFF. The CDR3 DNA is TGTGCCAGCAGCCAAGAGCTTGCGGGGGAGCAGTTCTTC. The chain recombines TRBV3-1 with TRBJ2-1, with D possibly being TRBD2 (6 bases). Germline CDR1 is LGHDT and CDR2 is YNNKEL (reference sequence). The CDR3 sequence is 13 residues long. The V end lost 0 bases, the J end lost 10 bases, and 10 bases lay between the germline ends.

The rearrangement joins TRBV28 to TRBJ2-2; D ambiguous. CDR1 MDHEN and CDR2 SYDVKM come from the germline V gene. V lost 3 bases and J 3 bases, leaving 17 bases between the germline ends. This CDR3 spans 17 amino acids. The CDR3 DNA sequence: TGTGCCAGCAGTTTTGAAGAGTCCGACCGGTACACCGGGGAGCTGTTTTTT. Translation gives CASSFEESDRYTGELFF.

V gene TRBV7-9 combines with J gene TRBJ2-1; D ambiguous. V lost 4 bases, J lost 8 bases, and 15 bases lay in between. This CDR3 is 14 amino acids long. CDR1 is SEHNR and CDR2 is FQNEAQ in the germline V gene (reference sequence). The CDR3 sequence: CASSSHLAVYEQFF. Here the CDR3 DNA reads TGTGCCAGCAGCTCCCACTTAGCCGTCTATGAGCAGTTCTTC.

The V call is TRBV30, the J call TRBJ1-2; TRBD1 aligns across 9 bases. The CDR3 spans 13 residues. Germline trimming cut 7 bases from V and 3 bases from J; bases unmatched to any gene: 6. Per the germline V gene, CDR1 is GTSNPN and CDR2 is SVGIG (reference sequence). The CDR3 coding sequence is TGTGCCTACCACAGGGGGCTAGACTATGGCTACACCTTC. It specifies CAYHRGLDYGYTF.

The chain carries TRBV4-2 and TRBJ2-4; a possible D gene is TRBD1 (6 bases). Trimming stripped 3 bases from V and 3 bases from J, with 12 bases between. Per germline, CDR1 LGHNA and CDR2 YNFKEQ. The CDR3 has 15 amino acids. DNA of the CDR3: TGTGCCAGCAGCCAGAACAGGGCTGGCAAAAACATTCAGTACTTC. Protein sequence: CASSQNRAGKNIQYF.

V is TRBV20-1 and J is TRBJ2-1, with a possible D match to TRBD1 (5 bases). The CDR3 runs 13 residues. V was shortened by 4 bases and J by 8 bases, with 15 bases between the two germline ends. CDR1 and CDR2 (germline): DFQATT, SNEGSKA (reference sequence). The CDR3 DNA reads as TGCAGTGCTAATGACAGAAGATACGATGAGCAGTTCTTC. It translates to CSANDRRYDEQFF.

The rearrangement uses TRBV4-2 and TRBJ2-5; 11 positions agree with TRBD2. V dropped 0 bases and J dropped 9; count of bases not matched to a gene: 15. Germline V gene lookup returns CDR1 LGHNA and CDR2 YNFKEQ. The CDR3 is 18 residues long. CDR3 protein: CASSQETSGAMRQEAQYF. The CDR3 nucleotides are TGTGCCAGCAGCCAAGAGACTAGCGGGGCCATGCGGCAGGAGGCCCAGTACTTC.

The chain carries TRBV2 and TRBJ2-1; D may correspond to TRBD1 or TRBD2 (6 bases each). Trimming cost V 1 base and J 2 bases, with 12 bases left between them. Germline CDR1 SNHLY, CDR2 FYNNEI. The CDR3 loop spans 16 amino acids. For the CDR3, the DNA is TGTGCCAGCAGTGAAGAACCCGGGGGCCCCTACAATGAGCAGTTCTTC. Translating it yields CASSEEPGGPYNEQFF.

This sequence joins TRBV4-1 and TRBJ1-4; unclear D gene. Germline V CDR1 and CDR2: MGHRA, YSYEKL. V shed 0 bases and J shed 4 bases, with 15 bases lying between them. This CDR3 contains 17 residues. The CDR3 loop reads CASSQERDVGNNEKLFF. Here the CDR3 DNA reads TGCGCCAGCAGCCAAGAACGCGACGTGGGTAATAATGAAAAACTGTTTTTT.

J is TRBJ1-2 and V is TRBV12-3 or TRBV12-4; 11 positions match TRBD1. The V segment lost 5 bases and the J segment 8 bases; nucleotides outside the gene matches: 4. The CDR3 has 13 residues. CDR3 residues: CASSGQGASGYTF. CDR3 bases: TGTGCCAGCAGTGGACAGGGGGCGAGCGGCTACACCTTC.

The chain couples TRBV14 to TRBJ1-1; 10 bases align to TRBD1. Germline V gene data show CDR1 as SGHDN and CDR2 as FVKESK. V gave up 7 bases and J gave up 5 bases; unmatched junction bases: 7. The CDR3 is made up of 14 amino acids. CDR3 DNA sequence: TGTGCCAGCACCTACGGACAGGGGGGTACTGAAGCTTTCTTT. This gives the protein CASTYGQGGTEAFF.

The chain has TRBV4-1 and TRBJ2-5; D may be TRBD1 or TRBD2 (5 bases each). V was pared by 0 bases and J by 5 bases, with 16 bases between. Germline loops: CDR1 MGHRA, CDR2 YSYEKL. The CDR3 runs 16 residues. CDR3 nucleotides: TGCGCCAGCAGCCAAGAAGGCCGGGGCGCCTGGGAGACCCAGTACTTC. It is translated as CASSQEGRGAWETQYF.

This chain joins TRBV3-1 and TRBJ2-3; D perhaps matches TRBD2 (6 bases). This CDR3 has 15 residues. The germline gives CDR1 LGHDT, CDR2 YNNKEL (reference sequence). V lost 11 bases, J lost 5 bases, and 23 bases lay in between. The CDR3, as DNA: TGTGCCGCCTCAAGGTTACGGGCGGGGAAAGATACGCAGTATTTT. This codes for CAASRLRAGKDTQYF.

The chain combines TRBV20-1 with TRBJ2-1; possible D gene TRBD2, 7 bases. CDR3 length equals 14 residues. Germline V gives CDR1 DFQATT, CDR2 SNEGSKA (reference sequence). The ends were cut back, 5 bases at V and 2 bases at J, with 13 bases in the middle. The CDR3 here is CSAWRGGTYNEQFF. As DNA, the CDR3 is TGCAGTGCTTGGAGGGGGGGTACCTACAATGAGCAGTTCTTC.

The chain uses TRBV6-1 and TRBJ2-1; D is perhaps TRBD1 or TRBD2 (6 bases each). The CDR3 has 13 amino acids. Between the trimmed V and J ends, which lost 7 bases and 9 bases, there was a span of 16 bases. CDR1 and CDR2 from the germline V gene are MNHNS and SASEGT. Here the CDR3 DNA reads TGTGCCAGCACCGTTTCGGGGGCTGGTGAGCAGTTCTTC. Amino acid sequence: CASTVSGAGEQFF.

The CDR3 DNA sequence: TGTGCCAGCAGTGAAAGCAGGAGCCCTAACTATGGCTACACCTTC. Translated, it gives CASSESRSPNYGYTF. The chain employs TRBV6-1 and TRBJ1-2; the D is unclear. Germline V CDR1 and CDR2: MNHNS, SASEGT. The V end lost 2 bases, the J end lost 0 bases, and 10 bases lay between the germline ends. This CDR3 has 15 residues.

For the CDR3, the DNA is TGCAGTGCTAGAGATTCTTACACCTACGAGCAGTACTTC. This codes for CSARDSYTYEQYF. The chain carries TRBV20-1 and TRBJ2-7; D uncertain. The V and J ends lost 0 bases and 2 bases respectively, with 8 bases between them. The CDR3 loop spans 13 amino acids. Looked up from germline, CDR1 is DFQATT and CDR2 is SNEGSKA (reference sequence).

The sample holds one count of this clonotype. This sequence joins TRBV29-1 and TRBJ1-1; 7 bases align to TRBD1. The CDR3 loop spans 12 amino acids. Germline V CDR1 and CDR2: SQVTM, ANQGSEA. Trimming took 4 bases from V and 11 from J; bases not matched to a gene: 10. The CDR3 DNA follows: TGCAGCGTTGGCCTACAGGGGATAAAGGCTTTCTTT. Translated: CSVGLQGIKAFF. Looking up the rest from reference TRBV29-1 and TRBJ1-1 gives the full variable domain: SAVISQKPSRDICQRGTSLTIQCQVDSQVTMMFWYRQQPGQSLTLIATANQGSEATYESGFVIDKFPISRPNLTFSTLTVSNMSPEDSSIYLCSVGLQGIKAFFGQGTRLTVV.

The chain combines TRBV7-9 with TRBJ2-3; weak D call: TRBD2 (6 bases). Per the germline V gene, CDR1 is SEHNR and CDR2 is FQNEAQ (reference sequence). V lost 8 bases and J lost 4, with 13 bases in between. The CDR3 is made up of 13 amino acids. The CDR3 is CASLWPGADTQYF. The CDR3 DNA reads TGTGCCAGCCTCTGGCCGGGAGCAGATACGCAGTATTTT.

The CDR3 coding sequence is TGTGCCAGCAGTGTGGGGACAGGGAGAGGAACTGAAGCTTTCTTT. It encodes CASSVGTGRGTEAFF. The chain has TRBV2 and TRBJ1-1, with 9 positions matching TRBD1. V lost 4 bases, J lost 5 bases, and 8 bases stayed unmatched. The CDR3 loop spans 15 amino acids. CDR1 is SNHLY and CDR2 is FYNNEI in the germline V gene.

The chain joins TRBV29-1 to TRBJ2-7; maybe TRBD2 (5 bases). Germline loops: CDR1 SQVTM, CDR2 ANQGSEA. CDR3 length equals 15 residues. V lost 3 bases and J lost 5, with 20 bases in between. Written as DNA, the CDR3 is TGCAGCGTTGAGCTCCCTAGGGTAGGAGGCAACGAGCAGTACTTC. It encodes CSVELPRVGGNEQYF.

The chain couples TRBV19 to TRBJ2-1, with unresolved D. Germline V gene sequence: CDR1 LNHDA, CDR2 SQIVND (reference sequence). The CDR3 loop spans 15 amino acids. V dropped 3 bases and J dropped 4 bases, with 13 bases sitting between them. CDR3 sequence reads: CASSIVTGVYNEQFF. The CDR3 coding sequence is TGTGCCAGTAGTATTGTCACCGGCGTTTACAATGAGCAGTTCTTC.

The chain links TRBV20-1 to TRBJ2-7; D possibly corresponds to TRBD1 (6 bases). The CDR3 consists of 13 residues. The V gene's germline CDR1 is DFQATT and CDR2 SNEGSKA (reference sequence). V lost 0 bases and J 6 bases, leaving 12 bases between the germline ends. Here the CDR3 DNA reads TGCAGTGCTAGAGAAACGACAGGCCCCGAGCAGTACTTC. Its protein product is CSARETTGPEQYF.

Only a few counts were recorded for this clonotype. CDR3 bases: TGTGCCAGCAGTTACTCGGCCGAAAATAACTATGGCTACACCTTC. Translation: CASSYSAENNYGYTF. J is TRBJ1-2 and V is TRBV6-5; D gene unclear. The CDR3 is 15 residues long. V was clipped by 0 bases and J by 1 base, with 9 bases between them. The germline V gene encodes CDR1 MNHEY and CDR2 SVGAGI.

V usage is TRBV7-9 and J usage is TRBJ1-1; D remains ambiguous. The length of the CDR3 is 11 residues. The germline CDR1 and CDR2 sequences are SEHNR and FQNEAQ (reference sequence). Deletions cut 8 bases from V and 5 bases from J, with 9 bases between. DNA for the CDR3: TGTGCCAGCGAGGTTCGGACTGAAGCTTTCTTT. It yields the protein CASEVRTEAFF.

The J gene is TRBJ1-3, the V gene TRBV4-1, with a weak D call TRBD1 (5 bases). Trimming took off 1 base at V and 5 bases at J, with 12 bases between the two ends. In germline, CDR1 is MGHRA, CDR2 YSYEKL. CDR3 length equals 15 residues. CDR3 in amino acids: CASSQVVGTRNTIYF. CDR3 nucleotides: TGCGCCAGCAGCCAAGTCGTGGGGACTAGAAACACCATATATTTT.